The 6 T cell receptor beta chains below come from one sample, sequenced in a study of T cells in Graves' hyperthyroidism and ophthalmopathy. TCR beta CDR3 regions were amplified from RNA. The HTBI primer set was used in a first-round RT-PCR of the TCR CDR3. TCRdb analysed the multiplex PCR reads with MiXCR anew, one entry per CDR3 protein. The sample has hundreds of thousands of distinct CDR3 sequences; 15% to 20% are singletons. The sample taken for sequencing was blood. Receptors originate from a woman in her 40s with Graves' ophthalmopathy.

Remarks on this clonotype: A read error may be the cause here, since a much bigger clone is one base away. The J gene is TRBJ2-7, the V gene TRBV28; 7 bases fit TRBD1. CDR3 length: 14 amino acids. Germline V lookup: CDR1 MDHEN, CDR2 SYDVKM. The CDR3 spells CVSRAGTASYEQYF. The CDR3 DNA follows: TGTGTCAGCAGAGCCGGGACAGCGTCGTACGAGCAGTACTTC.

The chain combines TRBV27 with TRBJ1-5; D gene uncertain. Germline CDR1 MNHEY, CDR2 SMNVEV (reference sequence). There are 12 residues in the CDR3. Trimming took off 10 bases at V and 2 bases at J, with 9 bases between the two ends. CDR3 protein: CATRKGNQPQHF. The CDR3 DNA reads TGTGCCACCCGCAAAGGCAATCAGCCCCAGCATTTT.

The rearrangement links TRBV14 to TRBJ1-2; D call uncertain. CDR3 length: 12 amino acids. The germline V gene encodes CDR1 SGHDN and CDR2 FVKESK. The V end was cut by 5 bases, the J end by 7 bases, with 11 bases between. The CDR3 DNA follows: TGTGCCAGCAGCGGAAGCGGGGTTGGCTACACCTTC. Amino acids: CASSGSGVGYTF. Variable domain in full (rest from reference TRBV14 and TRBJ1-2): EAGVTQFPSHSVIEKGQTVTLRCDPISGHDNLYWYRRVMGKEIKFLLHFVKESKQDESGMPNNRFLAERTGGTYSTLKVQPAELEDSGVYFCASSGSGVGYTFGSGTRLTVV.

Many counts were recorded for this clonotype. This sequence joins TRBV2 and TRBJ1-4; the D is unclear. Germline V CDR1 and CDR2: SNHLY, FYNNEI. Trimming removed 4 bases from V and 0 bases from J, with 9 bases in between. This CDR3 is built from 15 residues. The CDR3 DNA is TGTGCCAGCAGTGTGTGGACCTCAACTAATGAAAAACTGTTTTTT. This translates into CASSVWTSTNEKLFF.

This clonotype has ten or more counts. This chain joins TRBV6-1 and TRBJ1-5, with D perhaps TRBD1 (5 bases). The ends were cut back, 0 bases at V and 6 bases at J, with 9 bases in the middle. Germline V lookup: CDR1 MNHNS, CDR2 SASEGT. This CDR3 spans 14 amino acids. In DNA form, the CDR3 reads TGTGCCAGCAGTGAAGCTGCAGGGCCTCAGCCCCAGCATTTT. Translated: CASSEAAGPQPQHF.

This clonotype was seen many times. The gene calls are TRBV5-1 and TRBJ1-2, with D unresolved. The V gene's germline CDR1 is SGHRS and CDR2 YFSETQ. There are 13 residues in the CDR3. V shed 4 bases and J shed 1 base, with 8 bases lying between them. CDR3 protein: CASSGGINYGYTF. The DNA for the CDR3 is TGCGCCAGCAGCGGCGGGATTAACTATGGCTACACCTTC.